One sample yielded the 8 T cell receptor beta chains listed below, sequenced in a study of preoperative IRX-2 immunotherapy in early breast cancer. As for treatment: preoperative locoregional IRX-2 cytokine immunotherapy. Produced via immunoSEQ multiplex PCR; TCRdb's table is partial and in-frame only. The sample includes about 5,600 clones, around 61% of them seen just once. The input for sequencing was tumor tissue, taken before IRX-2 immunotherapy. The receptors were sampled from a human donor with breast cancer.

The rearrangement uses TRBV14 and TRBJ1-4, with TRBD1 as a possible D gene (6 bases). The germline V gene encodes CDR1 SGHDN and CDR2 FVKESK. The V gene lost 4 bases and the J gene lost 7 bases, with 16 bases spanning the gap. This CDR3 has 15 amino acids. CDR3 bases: TGTGCCAGCAGCCTAAGCTGGGGGGGCCGTGAAAAACTGTTTTTT. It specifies CASSLSWGGREKLFF.

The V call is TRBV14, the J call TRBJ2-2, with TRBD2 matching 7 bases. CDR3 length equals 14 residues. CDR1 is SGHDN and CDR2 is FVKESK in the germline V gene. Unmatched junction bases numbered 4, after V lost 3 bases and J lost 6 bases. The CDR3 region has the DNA TGTGCCAGCAGCCAGCAGACTAGCTCCGGGGAGCTGTTTTTT. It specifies CASSQQTSSGELFF.

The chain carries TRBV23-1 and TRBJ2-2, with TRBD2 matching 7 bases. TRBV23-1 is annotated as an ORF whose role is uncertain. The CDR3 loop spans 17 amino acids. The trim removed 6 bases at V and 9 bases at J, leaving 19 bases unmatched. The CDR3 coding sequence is TGCGCCAGCAGCCCCCTCGGTGGGGGAGGGCCAGCCAGGGAGCTGTTTTTT. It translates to CASSPLGGGGPARELFF.

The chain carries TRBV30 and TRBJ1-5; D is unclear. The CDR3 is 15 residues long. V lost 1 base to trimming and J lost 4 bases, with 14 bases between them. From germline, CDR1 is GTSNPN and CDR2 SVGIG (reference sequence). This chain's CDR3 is CAWSGFSRSNQPQHF. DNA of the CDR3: TGTGCCTGGAGTGGTTTCTCTCGATCGAATCAGCCCCAGCATTTT.

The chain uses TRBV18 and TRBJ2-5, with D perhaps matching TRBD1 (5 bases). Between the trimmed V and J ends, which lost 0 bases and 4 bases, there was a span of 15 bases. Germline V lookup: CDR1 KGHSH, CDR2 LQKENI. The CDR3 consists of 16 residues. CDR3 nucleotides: TGTGCCAGCTCACCACCGGTTGGGCAGGGATTAGAGACCCAGTACTTC. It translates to CASSPPVGQGLETQYF.

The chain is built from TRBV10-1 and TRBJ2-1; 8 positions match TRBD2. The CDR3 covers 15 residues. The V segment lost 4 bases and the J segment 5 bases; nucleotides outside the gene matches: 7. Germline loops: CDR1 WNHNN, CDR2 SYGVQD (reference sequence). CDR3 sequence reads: CASSAPGGPNNEQFF. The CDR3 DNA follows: TGCGCCAGCAGTGCACCGGGAGGGCCTAACAATGAGCAGTTCTTC.

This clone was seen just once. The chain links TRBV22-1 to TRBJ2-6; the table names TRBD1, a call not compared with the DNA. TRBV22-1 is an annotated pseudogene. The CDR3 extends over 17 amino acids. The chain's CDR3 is CASTRGQGVSGANVLTF. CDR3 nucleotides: TGTGCCAGCACCAGAGGACAGGGTGTCTCTGGGGCCAACGTCCTGACTTTC.

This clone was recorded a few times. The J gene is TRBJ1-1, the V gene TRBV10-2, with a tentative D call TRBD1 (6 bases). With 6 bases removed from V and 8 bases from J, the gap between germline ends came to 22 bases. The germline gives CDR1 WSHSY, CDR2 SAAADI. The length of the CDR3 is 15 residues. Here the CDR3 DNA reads TGCGCCAGCAGGCCAATCAGGACAGCCAAGCGAGAAGCTTTCTTT. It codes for CASRPIRTAKREAFF.